Sequencing of this TCR beta chain was carried out in a study of T-cell memory formation after mild COVID-19. Study background: Largely donor-specific sequence clusters came from a couple of donors. Whole-study findings and limits: Researchers report contracting CD4+ clones mostly in CM and EM, with CD8+ clones in EMRA.

On this clonotype: The antigen is undetermined.

The junction had 7 bases not matched to a gene; V was cut back by 3 bases and J by 8 bases. Germline loops: CDR1 SQVTM, CDR2 ANQGSEA. This CDR3 comprises 13 residues. Using its own MiXCR run on the 5' RACE reads, TCRdb lists one record per CDR3 protein. The table lists under 700,000 distinct CDR3 sequences, approximately 20% of them singletons. Sequencing was carried out using PBMCs or a T cell subset sorted from them (not recorded which). This chain connects TRBV29-1 to TRBJ2-4; TRBD2 matches 7 bases. This receptor was taken from an adult woman who had mild COVID-19 (a few samples of this study predate the infection). Cell type and time point are not known. CDR3 sequence (DNA): TGCAGCGTTGACGGGCAGGGAGGGGACATTCAGTACTTC. Translating it yields CSVDGQGGDIQYF.